Sequencing of this T cell receptor (beta chain) was carried out in a study of blood T cells in healthy people across ages. Whole-study context: With template switching, about one barcoded beta molecule was captured per two T cells.

Then a second PCR, running about 6 to 12 cycles, was carried out with a sample-barcoded 5' primer and a J-beta primer mix. The template-switch adaptor was a 5' adaptor with 12 random nucleotides. It tagged each cDNA molecule. TCRdb re-called the 5' RACE reads through MiXCR, storing one row per CDR3 protein. The data hold 700,000 or so distinct CDR3 sequences, with 22% observed a single time. Germline CDR1 is DFQATT and CDR2 is SNEGSKA (reference sequence). The CDR3 is 11 residues long. Trimming removed 6 bases from V and 4 bases from J, with 9 bases in between. For this clonotype: Its antigen remains unknown.

Study results and caveats: It was not possible, with unsorted PBMCs, to conclusively compare naive and antigen-experienced cells. Possibly confounding the expanded clonotype changes was the fact that donor CMV status was unknown.

J is TRBJ1-2 and V is TRBV20-1; D unclear. The sample comprised blood. The TCR was taken from a man aged 65 to 79 in good health. CDR3 in amino acids: CSAASSYGYTF. CDR3 sequence (DNA): TGCAGTGCCGCCAGCAGCTATGGCTACACCTTC.